These 25 T cell receptor beta chains were sequenced from one sample in a study of T cells in localized non-small cell lung cancer. Only in-frame clones appear in the TCRdb table, and some are missing; sequencing was by immunoSEQ multiplex PCR. The profile shows over 30,000 clones, roughly 90% of them singletons. Source: peripheral blood, taken before any cancer treatment. The receptors originated from a man aged 40-75 years with stage I lung adenocarcinoma.

The V call is TRBV11-2, the J call TRBJ2-7; 8 bases are a match to TRBD2. Trimming removed 6 bases from V and 2 bases from J; junction bases left unmatched: 6. Germline V lookup: CDR1 SGHAT, CDR2 FQNNGV. The CDR3 length is 14 residues. CDR3 protein: CASRGTSRAYEQYF. CDR3 DNA sequence: TGTGCCAGCAGGGGGACTAGTCGAGCCTACGAGCAGTACTTC.

The chain couples TRBV11-2 to TRBJ2-6; D call uncertain. V was pared by 3 bases and J by 0 bases, with 0 bases between. The CDR3 length is 13 residues. Per germline, CDR1 SGHAT and CDR2 FQNNGV. This CDR3 reads CASSFSGANVLTF. The CDR3 bases are TGTGCCAGCAGCTTCTCTGGGGCCAACGTCCTGACTTTC.

V and J are TRBV6-1 and TRBJ2-6, with D perhaps being TRBD1 or TRBD2 (5 bases each). Germline lookup yields CDR1 MNHNS and CDR2 SASEGT. The CDR3 covers 16 residues. Trimming took 4 bases from V and 2 from J, leaving 12 bases between them. The CDR3 DNA reads TGTGCCAGCAGTGGGATATGGGGACCTGGGGCCAACGTCCTGACTTTC. Translating it yields CASSGIWGPGANVLTF.

V is TRBV5-5 and J is TRBJ2-7; D gene ambiguous. The CDR3 is 15 amino acids. The germline V gene encodes CDR1 SGHKS and CDR2 YYEKEE (reference sequence). Trimming took 2 bases from V and 0 from J, leaving 12 bases between them. CDR3 DNA sequence: TGTGCCAGCAGCTTTCTCAGCTCTCCCTCCTACGAGCAGTACTTC. Its protein product is CASSFLSSPSYEQYF.

The V and J genes are TRBV6-1 and TRBJ2-7; D unresolved. Germline values: CDR1 MNHNS, CDR2 SASEGT. This CDR3 spans 14 amino acids. Trimming took off 6 bases at V and 2 bases at J, with 14 bases between the two ends. The CDR3 spells CASRALGSTYEQYF. For the CDR3, the DNA is TGTGCCAGCAGGGCCCTGGGGTCTACCTACGAGCAGTACTTC.

The chain is built from TRBV19 and TRBJ2-7, with D maybe TRBD1 (6 bases). CDR1 is LNHDA, CDR2 SQIVND, per germline (reference sequence). Trimming stripped 9 bases from V and 11 bases from J, with 26 bases between. The CDR3 consists of 14 residues. The CDR3 loop reads CASTGEGGSGLKYF. Written as DNA, the CDR3 is TGTGCCAGCACAGGTGAAGGGGGATCGGGTCTAAAGTACTTC.

V is TRBV29-1 and J is TRBJ2-2; tentative D call: TRBD1 (6 bases). V was clipped by 5 bases and J by 4 bases, with 11 bases between them. CDR3 size: 13 residues. CDR1 is SQVTM and CDR2 is ANQGSEA in the germline V gene. CDR3 in amino acids: CSVLDRSTGELFF. The CDR3, as DNA: TGCAGCGTTCTTGACAGGAGCACCGGGGAGCTGTTTTTT.

This sequence joins TRBV19 and TRBJ1-4; 10 bases align to TRBD1. Germline lookup yields CDR1 LNHDA and CDR2 SQIVND (reference sequence). This CDR3 has 18 residues. V lost 4 bases to trimming and J lost 5 bases; unmatched junction nucleotides: 13. CDR3: CASSTTPPGTGENEKLFF. In nucleotides, the CDR3 is TGTGCCAGTAGTACAACGCCCCCTGGGACAGGGGAAAATGAAAAACTGTTTTTT.

This chain uses TRBV9 with TRBJ2-5, with D possibly called TRBD1 or TRBD2 (6 bases each). The germline V gene encodes CDR1 SGDLS and CDR2 YYNGEE. The V gene lost 1 base and the J gene lost 5 bases, with 12 bases spanning the gap. This CDR3 is 14 amino acids long. The CDR3 here is CASSVLGGGETQYF. The CDR3 DNA reads TGTGCCAGCAGCGTATTGGGGGGCGGGGAGACCCAGTACTTC.

This chain joins TRBV10-3 and TRBJ1-6; the D is unclear. This CDR3 is 15 amino acids long. The V gene lost 0 bases and the J gene lost 7 bases, with 10 bases spanning the gap. In germline, CDR1 is ENHRY, CDR2 SYGVKD. This CDR3 reads CAISESNGLNSPLHF. CDR3 DNA sequence: TGTGCCATCAGTGAGTCGAACGGACTAAATTCACCCCTCCACTTT.

The chain employs TRBV5-4 and TRBJ1-1, with TRBD1 identical over 9 bases. J gave up 0 bases and V 6 bases, and 6 bases lay outside the gene matches. CDR1 and CDR2 from the germline V gene are SGHNT and YYREEE (reference sequence). The CDR3 length is 15 residues. This CDR3 reads CASTRTGALNTEAFF. Written as DNA, the CDR3 is TGTGCCAGCACCCGGACAGGGGCCTTGAACACTGAAGCTTTCTTT. Complete variable domain (other parts from reference TRBV5-4 and TRBJ1-1): ETGVTQSPTHLIKTRGQQVTLRCSSQSGHNTVSWYQQALGQGPQFIFQYYREEENGRGNFPPRFSGLQFPNYSSELNVNALELDDSALYLCASTRTGALNTEAFFGQGTRLTVV.

Regarding this clone: The sample carries other DNA sequences with the same CDR3. V and J are TRBV19 and TRBJ1-1, with TRBD1 identical over 8 bases. The CDR3 is 13 amino acids. Germline values: CDR1 LNHDA, CDR2 SQIVND (reference sequence). The ends lost 3 bases at V and 10 bases at J; junction bases unmatched: 7. In nucleotides, the CDR3 is TGTGCCAGTAGTATCGGAACAGGGGGGAGAGCTTTCTTT. It specifies CASSIGTGGRAFF.

The V gene is TRBV18, the J gene TRBJ2-1; 7 bases are a match to TRBD1. J was trimmed by 4 bases and V by 6 bases; bases with no gene match: 12. The CDR3 is 16 amino acids. The V gene's germline CDR1 is KGHSH and CDR2 LQKENI. Here the CDR3 reads CASSQTGANIYNEQFF. CDR3 nucleotides: TGTGCCAGCTCGCAAACAGGGGCCAATATTTACAATGAGCAGTTCTTC.

V and J are TRBV5-1 and TRBJ1-2; possibly TRBD1 for D (6 bases). Trimming removed 1 base at V and 4 bases at J, with 14 bases between. Per germline, CDR1 SGHRS and CDR2 YFSETQ. This CDR3 comprises 15 residues. CDR3 DNA: TGCGCCAGCAGCTTGAAAGGGGGAATCATCTATGGCTACACCTTC. Protein product: CASSLKGGIIYGYTF.

The sample holds one count of this clone. The J gene is TRBJ1-2, the V gene TRBV10-1, with unresolved D. Trimming shortened V by 2 bases and J by 5 bases, and 9 bases separated the two germline ends. The CDR3 is 13 amino acids. Germline CDR1 and CDR2: WNHNN and SYGVQD (reference sequence). CDR3 loop: CASSETLYYGYTF. As DNA, the CDR3 is TGCGCCAGCAGTGAGACCCTCTATTATGGCTACACCTTC.

This clone was observed once. V gene TRBV30 combines with J gene TRBJ1-4, with D tentatively TRBD1 (5 bases). Trimming took off 1 base at V and 6 bases at J, with 9 bases between the two ends. CDR3 length: 13 residues. The germline V gene encodes CDR1 GTSNPN and CDR2 SVGIG (reference sequence). The CDR3 protein is CAWSAGLYEKLFF. In DNA, the CDR3 is TGTGCCTGGAGTGCGGGACTGTATGAAAAACTGTTTTTT.

J is TRBJ1-3 and V is TRBV5-1; TRBD1 matches 7 bases. With 3 bases clipped from V and 4 bases from J, the junction kept 7 bases outside the gene matches. CDR3 length: 15 amino acids. In germline, CDR1 is SGHRS, CDR2 YFSETQ. The CDR3 reads CASSSQTGIGNTIYF. Here the CDR3 DNA reads TGCGCCAGCAGCTCACAGACAGGGATCGGAAACACCATATATTTT.

The chain recombines TRBV29-1 with TRBJ2-5; D is ambiguous. Looked up from germline, CDR1 is SQVTM and CDR2 is ANQGSEA. There are 13 residues in the CDR3. Trimming stripped 4 bases from V and 2 bases from J, with 11 bases between. CDR3 in amino acids: CSVARAVQETQYF. CDR3 nucleotide sequence: TGCAGCGTTGCTCGGGCGGTTCAAGAGACCCAGTACTTC. The complete variable domain, with remaining parts taken from reference TRBV29-1 and TRBJ2-5, reads SAVISQKPSRDICQRGTSLTIQCQVDSQVTMMFWYRQQPGQSLTLIATANQGSEATYESGFVIDKFPISRPNLTFSTLTVSNMSPEDSSIYLCSVARAVQETQYFGPGTRLLVL.

The chain joins TRBV7-9 to TRBJ2-7; D possibly matches TRBD1 or TRBD2 (5 bases each). V was pared by 3 bases and J by 4 bases, with 28 bases between. The CDR3 loop spans 19 amino acids. The germline CDR1 and CDR2 sequences are SEHNR and FQNEAQ (reference sequence). The CDR3 spells CASSLKPPGLIRTCYEQYF. The CDR3, as DNA: TGTGCCAGCAGCTTGAAGCCCCCAGGGCTAATTCGGACTTGTTACGAGCAGTACTTC.

V is TRBV27 and J is TRBJ2-7, with 8 bases identical to TRBD1. Germline loops: CDR1 MNHEY, CDR2 SMNVEV (reference sequence). J gave up 0 bases and V 7 bases, and 5 bases lay outside the gene matches. CDR3 size: 14 residues. DNA of the CDR3: TGTGCCAGCACCCGGACAGGGAGCTCCTACGAGCAGTACTTC. Translation gives CASTRTGSSYEQYF.

J is TRBJ2-1 and V is TRBV11-2; 7 bases align to TRBD1. V lost 7 bases, J lost 2 bases, and 5 bases stayed unmatched. CDR1 SGHAT and CDR2 FQNNGV come from the germline V gene. The CDR3 totals 14 residues. As DNA, the CDR3 is TGTGCCAGCAACGGACAGGAGGCCTACAATGAGCAGTTCTTC. Amino acid sequence: CASNGQEAYNEQFF.

V and J are TRBV7-2 and TRBJ1-1; a weak D match, TRBD1 (6 bases). V was clipped by 1 base and J by 8 bases, with 11 bases between them. Germline loops: CDR1 SGHTA, CDR2 FQGNSA. This CDR3 has 13 residues. CDR3 DNA sequence: TGTGCCAGCAGCTTAGTTGGGCAGGGGGAAGCTTTCTTT. Translating it yields CASSLVGQGEAFF.

The V and J genes are TRBV5-1 and TRBJ1-1, with D tentatively TRBD1 (5 bases). CDR1 is SGHRS and CDR2 is YFSETQ in the germline V gene. V lost 5 bases to trimming and J lost 1 base, with 21 bases between them. The CDR3 consists of 17 residues. The CDR3 DNA reads TGCGCCAGCAGGGAAGGGGCCGGAGTAGGTAGGAACACTGAAGCTTTCTTT. This encodes CASREGAGVGRNTEAFF.

V is TRBV25-1 and J is TRBJ2-7; the match to TRBD1 covers 11 bases. This CDR3 is built from 14 residues. The V gene's germline CDR1 is MGHDK and CDR2 SYGVNS. Unmatched junction bases numbered 9, after V lost 8 bases and J lost 6 bases. In DNA, the CDR3 is TGTGCCAGCTCCCTACCGGGGACAGGGGGCGAGCAGTACTTC. Its translation is CASSLPGTGGEQYF.

The chain links TRBV30 to TRBJ2-5, with D possibly matching TRBD2 (6 bases). The CDR3 sequence is 15 residues long. The V gene lost 0 bases and the J gene lost 5 bases, with 16 bases spanning the gap. Germline V gene lookup returns CDR1 GTSNPN and CDR2 SVGIG (reference sequence). The CDR3 reads CAWSVRWWEDETQYF. CDR3 sequence (DNA): TGTGCCTGGAGTGTACGTTGGTGGGAGGACGAGACCCAGTACTTC.